A single sample is the source of the 21 T cell receptor beta chains below, sequenced in a study of a mutant IDH1 vaccine in newly diagnosed glioma. Time point meaning: week 11, during vaccination. All doses held 300 ug of mutant IDH1 20-mer peptide, with topical imiquimod. Method: immunoSEQ multiplex PCR; TCRdb's copy keeps in-frame clones and lacks some. The sample shows about 60,000 clones, about 84% of them seen only once. Antigens of these TCRs are unknown. Here the sequenced sample was PBMCs, taken from a glioma patient whose treatment included an IDH1 peptide vaccine. The receptors originated from a man in his thirties or forties with glioma.

This clone was seen a few times. The chain uses TRBV18 and TRBJ1-1; the D is unclear. Germline CDR1 is KGHSH and CDR2 is LQKENI. This CDR3 comprises 15 residues. Trimming stripped 2 bases from V and 3 bases from J, with 13 bases between. Here the CDR3 reads CASSPSVSVYTEAFF. CDR3 nucleotide sequence: TGTGCCAGCTCACCATCAGTCTCCGTCTACACTGAAGCTTTCTTT.

V and J are TRBV4-1 and TRBJ2-7; 8 nucleotides align to TRBD2. This CDR3 comprises 16 residues. The V and J ends lost 0 bases and 3 bases, in that order; junction bases with no gene match: 7. Germline lookup yields CDR1 MGHRA and CDR2 YSYEKL. The CDR3 DNA is TGCGCCAGCAGCCAAGAGGGATTAGCGGGAAACTACGAGCAGTACTTC. As protein: CASSQEGLAGNYEQYF.

The rearrangement joins TRBV28 to TRBJ1-1; perhaps TRBD1 as D (5 bases). Germline CDR1 is MDHEN and CDR2 is SYDVKM. The CDR3 runs 13 residues. With 1 base removed from V and 7 bases from J, the gap between germline ends came to 10 bases. This CDR3 reads CASSLLGLFEAFF. In DNA, the CDR3 is TGTGCCAGCAGTTTATTGGGGCTCTTTGAAGCTTTCTTT.

The chain uses TRBV27 and TRBJ1-1, with D perhaps TRBD1 (5 bases). The CDR3 has 13 residues. The germline gives CDR1 MNHEY, CDR2 SMNVEV (reference sequence). The V end was cut by 6 bases, the J end by 5 bases, with 13 bases between. This CDR3 reads CASRTGPRTEAFF. The CDR3 coding sequence is TGTGCCAGCAGGACGGGACCAAGAACTGAAGCTTTCTTT.

This clone showed up just once. J is TRBJ1-1 and V is TRBV6-1; D uncertain. This CDR3 has 12 amino acids. The germline V gene encodes CDR1 MNHNS and CDR2 SASEGT. V was trimmed by 6 bases and J by 11 bases, leaving 16 bases between them. In nucleotides, the CDR3 is TGTGCCAGCAGGCTGGCCCCCGGGGAGGCTTTCTTT. This gives the protein CASRLAPGEAFF.

This chain uses TRBV9 with TRBJ2-2; D uncertain. This CDR3 is built from 18 residues. The V gene lost 4 bases and the J gene lost 6 bases, with 25 bases spanning the gap. Germline CDR1 and CDR2: SGDLS and YYNGEE. CDR3 DNA sequence: TGTGCCAGCAGCTCTAGTGGGATGGTGAGACGGGTGGCCGGGGAGCTGTTTTTT. Its translation: CASSSSGMVRRVAGELFF.

This rearrangement joins TRBV9 to TRBJ2-1, with a weak D call TRBD2 (7 bases). The V and J ends lost 3 bases and 0 bases respectively, with 16 bases between them. Germline V CDR1 and CDR2: SGDLS, YYNGEE. The CDR3 runs 17 residues. CDR3 nucleotide sequence: TGTGCCAGCAGCGAGGGGGGAGGGGCTCACTCCTACAATGAGCAGTTCTTC. Protein sequence: CASSEGGGAHSYNEQFF.

The chain carries TRBV6-5 and TRBJ1-1; 8 bases map to TRBD1. J lost 11 bases, V lost 6 bases, and 11 bases had no gene match. The CDR3 is made up of 13 amino acids. In germline, CDR1 is MNHEY, CDR2 SVGAGI. The CDR3 DNA follows: TGTGCCAGCAGCGGTAGGACAGGGAGGCTTGCTTTCTTT. It is translated as CASSGRTGRLAFF.

The chain carries TRBV25-1 and TRBJ2-7; maybe TRBD2 (6 bases). Trimming took off 3 bases at V and 5 bases at J, with 8 bases between the two ends. Germline lookup yields CDR1 MGHDK and CDR2 SYGVNS. The CDR3 is made up of 12 amino acids. The DNA of the CDR3 is TGTGCCAGCAGTGACGGGGGTGACGAGCAGTACTTC. Protein: CASSDGGDEQYF.

This chain joins TRBV19 and TRBJ1-1, with unresolved D. V was cut by 3 bases and J by 0 bases, with 11 bases left in between. The CDR3 sequence is 15 residues long. Per germline, CDR1 LNHDA and CDR2 SQIVND (reference sequence). CDR3 region: CASSISPGMNTEAFF. The CDR3 DNA sequence: TGTGCCAGTAGTATCTCGCCGGGTATGAACACTGAAGCTTTCTTT.

V is TRBV19 and J is TRBJ2-2; 12 bases line up with TRBD2. The germline V gene has CDR1 LNHDA and CDR2 SQIVND (reference sequence). There are 15 residues in the CDR3. V lost 4 bases, J lost 7 bases, and 4 bases stayed unmatched. The chain's CDR3 is CASSTSGRVHGELFF. The CDR3 nucleotides read TGTGCCAGTAGTACTAGCGGGAGGGTCCACGGGGAGCTGTTTTTT.

CDR3 loop: CASSPDRYSYEQYF. DNA of the CDR3: TGTGCCAGCAGTCCCGACAGGTACTCCTACGAGCAGTACTTC. The chain has TRBV7-9 and TRBJ2-7; D may be TRBD1 (6 bases). Deletions cut 6 bases from V and 0 bases from J, with 12 bases between. Looked up from germline, CDR1 is SEHNR and CDR2 is FQNEAQ (reference sequence). The CDR3 is made up of 14 amino acids.

J is TRBJ1-2 and V is TRBV28; TRBD1 matches at 10 bases. V was pared by 6 bases and J by 5 bases, with 15 bases of the junction left unmatched. The CDR3 spans 17 residues. Germline CDR1 reads MDHEN; CDR2 reads SYDVKM. The CDR3 here is CASRSITRQGAGYGYTF. For the CDR3, the DNA is TGTGCCAGCAGGTCAATTACCCGACAGGGGGCGGGGTATGGCTACACCTTC.

This chain uses TRBV5-1 with TRBJ2-2; TRBD1 might be the D (5 bases). V gave up 4 bases and J gave up 8 bases, with 18 bases separating them. Germline CDR1 reads SGHRS; CDR2 reads YFSETQ. The CDR3 is made up of 15 amino acids. CDR3 in amino acids: CASSPGDWGVGELFF. In nucleotides, the CDR3 is TGCGCCAGCAGCCCGGGCGATTGGGGCGTTGGGGAGCTGTTTTTT.

The chain uses TRBV10-1 and TRBJ2-7; TRBD2 agrees at 9 bases. J gave up 6 bases and V 0 bases, and 9 bases lay outside the gene matches. Germline V gene data show CDR1 as WNHNN and CDR2 as SYGVQD (reference sequence). The length of the CDR3 is 16 residues. CDR3 region: CASSESRIAGESEQYF. As DNA, the CDR3 is TGCGCCAGCAGTGAGTCGAGAATAGCGGGAGAATCCGAGCAGTACTTC.

The table lists this clone with a count of one. The chain links TRBV5-8 to TRBJ1-4, with D possibly TRBD1 on 6 matching bases. The CDR3 has 16 residues. V was pared by 3 bases and J by 5 bases, with 17 bases between. CDR1 is SGHTS, CDR2 YDEGEE, per germline. CDR3 in amino acids: CASSSGITGRNEKLFF. The CDR3 DNA sequence: TGTGCCAGCAGCTCGGGAATAACAGGGAGGAATGAAAAACTGTTTTTT.

The rearrangement links TRBV5-4 to TRBJ1-2; 9 bases map to TRBD1. The germline V gene encodes CDR1 SGHNT and CDR2 YYREEE (reference sequence). With 3 bases clipped from V and 7 bases from J, the junction kept 13 bases outside the gene matches. This CDR3 has 16 amino acids. The CDR3 DNA reads as TGTGCCAGCAGCTACCGGACCGGGACAGGGCGGTCTGGCTACACCTTC. Its translation: CASSYRTGTGRSGYTF.

In this sample, this clone turned up a few times. This chain links TRBV4-1 with TRBJ1-5, with TRBD1 as a possible D gene (5 bases). The V end lost 0 bases, the J end lost 6 bases, and 15 bases lay between the germline ends. This CDR3 region has 16 residues. CDR1 and CDR2 (germline): MGHRA, YSYEKL. In nucleotides, the CDR3 is TGCGCCAGCAGCCAAGATTCATGGGGGAGGCGTCAGCCCCAGCATTTT. It yields the protein CASSQDSWGRRQPQHF.

A few counts support this clone. The rearrangement uses TRBV6-5 and TRBJ1-3; tentatively, D is TRBD1 (5 bases). The CDR3 is made up of 14 amino acids. The germline gives CDR1 MNHEY, CDR2 SVGAGI. V was pared by 4 bases and J by 0 bases, with 7 bases between. CDR3 in DNA: TGTGCCAGCAGTTCGGGGGGCTCTGGAAACACCATATATTTT. Its translation is CASSSGGSGNTIYF.

The chain carries TRBV29-1 and TRBJ1-1; 7 bases are a match to TRBD1. J gave up 4 bases and V 7 bases, and 9 bases lay outside the gene matches. Germline V gives CDR1 SQVTM, CDR2 ANQGSEA. CDR3 length equals 13 residues. The CDR3 DNA sequence: TGCAGCGCTCGGGGACAGCTGCTCACTGAAGCTTTCTTT. Its protein product is CSARGQLLTEAFF.

This clone was detected once. The J gene is TRBJ1-5, the V gene TRBV19; a possible D gene is TRBD1 (5 bases). The CDR3 runs to 15 residues. Trimming cost V 1 base and J 5 bases, with 12 bases left between them. Germline CDR1 is LNHDA and CDR2 is SQIVND (reference sequence). CDR3 DNA: TGTGCCAGTAGTATAGCCGGGGGTCGAGATCAGCCCCAGCATTTT. Its protein product is CASSIAGGRDQPQHF.